A single sample is the source of the 15 T cell receptor beta chains below, sequenced in a study of OX40 agonist ivuxolimab in advanced cancers. Some clones are missing from TCRdb's copy, which holds only in-frame ones; the method was immunoSEQ multiplex PCR. Found here are more than 80,000 clones, around 90% of them singletons; the top ten hold approximately 1.5%. Here the sequenced sample was CD4+ or CD8+ T cells sorted from blood, taken in a trial of the OX40 agonist ivuxolimab. These receptors were collected from an adult with an advanced solid tumor such as melanoma, head and neck, liver or kidney cancer.

This rearrangement joins TRBV5-6 to TRBJ2-7, with 8 nucleotides matching TRBD1. Germline CDR1 and CDR2: SGHDT and YYEEEE. The CDR3 is made up of 14 amino acids. Trimming took 0 bases from V and 6 from J; bases not matched to a gene: 5. The CDR3 region is CASSLGTGYGEQYF. DNA for the CDR3: TGTGCCAGCAGCTTGGGGACAGGGTATGGCGAGCAGTACTTC.

The CDR3 loop is CASSFQRDQPQHF. The CDR3 region has the DNA TGTGCCAGCAGTTTTCAACGGGATCAGCCCCAGCATTTT. The V gene is TRBV27, the J gene TRBJ1-5, with D uncertain. The CDR3 has 13 amino acids. V dropped 3 bases and J dropped 5 bases, with 8 bases sitting between them. CDR1 and CDR2 from the germline V gene are MNHEY and SMNVEV (reference sequence).

J is TRBJ2-5 and V is TRBV28; 10 bases are a match to TRBD2. The germline CDR1 and CDR2 sequences are MDHEN and SYDVKM. The CDR3 extends over 18 amino acids. J lost 5 bases, V lost 5 bases, and 17 bases had no gene match. The CDR3 region is CASSPYSLGLAVGETQYF. DNA of the CDR3: TGTGCCAGCAGTCCCTACTCGCTCGGACTAGCGGTTGGGGAGACCCAGTACTTC.

Worth noting for this clone: The sample holds other DNA sequences that translate to the same CDR3. The rearrangement joins TRBV5-1 to TRBJ2-1; 7 bases are a match to TRBD2. Losses at the gene ends were 0 bases for V and 0 bases for J; bases not matched to a gene: 3. Per the germline V gene, CDR1 is SGHRS and CDR2 is YFSETQ. The CDR3 is made up of 16 amino acids. CDR3 sequence: CASSLGAGSSYNEQFF. CDR3 nucleotides: TGCGCCAGCAGCTTGGGAGCGGGAAGCTCCTACAATGAGCAGTTCTTC.

This clone was counted a single time. Other DNA sequences within the sample encode an identical CDR3. The chain carries TRBV9 and TRBJ2-2, with D possibly TRBD1 on 6 matching bases. Germline V CDR1 and CDR2: SGDLS, YYNGEE. Between the trimmed V and J ends, which lost 6 bases and 1 base, there was a span of 10 bases. This CDR3 is built from 14 residues. The CDR3 sequence: CASTRGWNTGELFF. CDR3 sequence (DNA): TGTGCCAGCACTAGGGGGTGGAACACCGGGGAGCTGTTTTTT. The variable domain in full, completed from reference TRBV9 and TRBJ2-2, reads DSGVTQTPKHLITATGQRVTLRCSPRSGDLSVYWYQQSLDQGLQFLIQYYNGEERAKGNILERFSAQQFPDLHSELNLSSLELGDSALYFCASTRGWNTGELFFGEGSRLTVL.

Details on this clone: This same CDR3 is encoded by further DNA sequences in the sample. The chain uses TRBV20-1 and TRBJ2-5, with D hard to call. The CDR3 length is 10 residues. The germline V gene has CDR1 DFQATT and CDR2 SNEGSKA (reference sequence). The ends were cut back, 3 bases at V and 1 base at J, with 0 bases in the middle. CDR3 protein: CSASQETQYF. CDR3 sequence (DNA): TGCAGTGCTAGCCAAGAGACCCAGTACTTC.

V and J are TRBV10-3 and TRBJ1-3, with D unclear. Germline CDR1 is ENHRY and CDR2 is SYGVKD. This CDR3 has 15 amino acids. Trimming took off 7 bases at V and 0 bases at J, with 13 bases between the two ends. The CDR3 DNA sequence: TGTGCCATCACCCCGTCGGCAGGCTCTGGAAACACCATATATTTT. This sequence encodes CAITPSAGSGNTIYF.

This clone has just one count. The gene calls are TRBV7-9 and TRBJ1-4; TRBD1 might be the D (5 bases). CDR1 SEHNR and CDR2 FQNEAQ come from the germline V gene (reference sequence). Trimming cost V 5 bases and J 1 base, with 11 bases left between them. The CDR3 runs to 15 residues. The CDR3 bases are TGTGCCAGCAGCGCCCAGGGAGGAACTAATGAAAAACTGTTTTTT. Residues: CASSAQGGTNEKLFF.

The chain has TRBV5-1 and TRBJ2-3; 7 nucleotides agree with TRBD2. This CDR3 region has 14 residues. Unmatched junction bases numbered 11, after V lost 4 bases and J lost 9 bases. Looked up from germline, CDR1 is SGHRS and CDR2 is YFSETQ. CDR3 bases: TGCGCCAGCAGCCACCGGACTAGTACAGCAACGCAGTATTTT. Residues: CASSHRTSTATQYF.

The chain is built from TRBV28 and TRBJ1-6; D call uncertain. CDR1 is MDHEN, CDR2 SYDVKM, per germline. V gave up 6 bases and J gave up 11 bases, with 2 bases separating them. The length of the CDR3 is 9 residues. The CDR3 nucleotides read TGTGCCAGCAGGCCACCCCTCCACTTT. Translation: CASRPPLHF.

The rearrangement joins TRBV2 to TRBJ2-5; D gene unclear. V lost 7 bases and J lost 5, with 8 bases in between. The germline CDR1 and CDR2 sequences are SNHLY and FYNNEI. This CDR3 comprises 11 residues. CDR3 loop: CASNSGETQYF. CDR3 bases: TGTGCCAGCAATTCCGGGGAGACCCAGTACTTC.

The gene calls are TRBV10-3 and TRBJ2-3; D is tentatively TRBD1 or TRBD2 (5 bases each). V lost 1 base, J lost 4 bases, and 15 bases lay in between. Looked up from germline, CDR1 is ENHRY and CDR2 is SYGVKD. The CDR3 has 16 residues. Written as DNA, the CDR3 is TGTGCCATCAGTGAGTTTGAGGCAAGGGGAGCAGATACGCAGTATTTT. Its protein product is CAISEFEARGADTQYF.

V usage is TRBV2 and J usage is TRBJ2-3, with TRBD1 matching 7 bases. Trimming cost V 9 bases and J 1 base; bases outside gene matches: 4. The CDR3 consists of 13 residues. From germline, CDR1 is SNHLY and CDR2 FYNNEI. The CDR3 region has the DNA TGTGCCAGAACCGGGACAGGCACAGATACGCAGTATTTT. Amino acids: CARTGTGTDTQYF.

The chain has TRBV5-8 and TRBJ2-3; the D gene is possibly TRBD1 (6 bases). The CDR3 runs to 16 residues. CDR1 is SGHTS, CDR2 YDEGEE, per germline. V was pared by 4 bases and J by 0 bases, with 15 bases between. CDR3 protein: CASSQLDRSSTDTQYF. The CDR3 DNA sequence: TGTGCCAGCAGCCAACTGGACAGAAGTAGCACAGATACGCAGTATTTT.

The chain is built from TRBV19 and TRBJ2-7; D tentatively fits TRBD1 or TRBD2 (5 bases each). V was cut by 3 bases and J by 10 bases, with 13 bases left in between. Germline CDR1 LNHDA, CDR2 SQIVND (reference sequence). This CDR3 spans 12 amino acids. CDR3 DNA: TGTGCCAGTAGTATTGCTCCGGGACCCCAGTACTTC. Translating it yields CASSIAPGPQYF.